This T cell receptor beta chain appears in the sequencing data of a study of cytomegalovirus exposure and HLA in healthy donors. The wider study: Earlier work reported 117 million unique TCR beta sequences from roughly 180 million T cells.

Notes on the study in general: Analysis was carried out at a later point, and it linked a missense DCLRE1C variant to TCR beta V- and J-gene trimming. HLA alleles were associated with roughly 15,000 TCR beta sequences in a later analysis at 0.05 false discovery rate.

Germline V lookup: CDR1 SGHDT, CDR2 YYEEEE. The CDR3 runs 18 residues. The junction had 9 bases not matched to a gene; V was cut back by 6 bases and J by 2 bases. About this clone itself: Antigen unknown.

The PCR used 60 Vbeta and 13 Jbeta primers. Sequenced by immunoSEQ multiplex PCR; TCRdb stores in-frame clones only, minus some. This sample has some 130,000 clones, with about 80% found just once. This rearrangement joins TRBV5-6 to TRBJ2-3; 16 nucleotides line up with TRBD2. This receptor was taken from a human donor in good health. The sequenced sample consisted of PBMCs. This CDR3 reads CASTPGLAGGPSTDTQYF. The CDR3 DNA sequence: TGTGCCAGCACCCCGGGACTAGCGGGGGGGCCGTCCACAGATACGCAGTATTTT. Full variable domain (outside the CDR3, taken from reference TRBV5-6 and TRBJ2-3): DAGVTQSPTHLIKTRGQQVTLRCSPKSGHDTVSWYQQALGQGPQFIFQYYEEEERQRGNFPDRFSGHQFPNYSSELNVNALLLGDSALYLCASTPGLAGGPSTDTQYFGPGTRLTVL.